Reported below is one T cell receptor beta chain. The sample is drawn from a study of blood T cell repertoires in COVID-19. The overall study: Whether acute or convalescent, the COVID-19 samples came from the United States, Italy and Spain. In each case, the material was cDNA or gDNA derived from T cells, B-cell-depleted T cells, or PBMCs.

Authors' analysis steps: Quantification of nucleated cells was approximated via reference gene primer amplification. Sequenced by immunoSEQ multiplex PCR; TCRdb stores in-frame clones only, minus some. That table gives V, J and clone size, and the DNA gave D and trimming. This sample has tens of thousands of clones; approximately 90% occur once, and the top ten carry 4.8%. Material: peripheral blood. The clonotype was recovered from a woman in her sixties with active COVID-19.

The CDR3 loop is CASRRGSQETQYF. CDR3 DNA sequence: TGTGCCAGTCGAAGGGGTTCCCAAGAGACCCAGTACTTC. The chain links TRBV19 to TRBJ2-5; a weak D match, TRBD1 (5 bases). The V gene's germline CDR1 is LNHDA and CDR2 SQIVND (reference sequence). Trimming shortened V by 8 bases and J by 1 base, and 11 bases separated the two germline ends. The CDR3 length is 13 residues.